In its sample, the clone carrying this TCR beta chain was seen a few times. No antigen is known for it. The data were obtained in a study of cytomegalovirus exposure and HLA in healthy donors. Study-wide context: Earlier work reported some 110 million unique TCR beta sequences from approximately 180 million T cells.

Whole-study results and caveats: At a 0.05 false discovery rate, a later analysis found 18,000 or so TCR beta sequences to be associated with HLA alleles. CMV serostatus was the only immune exposure information that was available.

V lost 8 bases to trimming and J lost 4 bases, with 17 bases between them. Looked up from germline, CDR1 is MDHEN and CDR2 is SYDVKM. The CDR3 consists of 14 residues. The PCR had 60 Vbeta and 13 Jbeta primers. Libraries were prepared by immunoSEQ multiplex PCR; TCRdb keeps only in-frame clonotypes and omits some of them. The sample records 100,000 or so clones, around 80% being singletons. The genes are TRBV28 and TRBJ1-1; D may be TRBD1 (5 bases). Material: PBMCs. The TCR sequence derives from a middle-aged man in good health and CMV-seropositive. Written as DNA, the CDR3 is TGTGCCAGCGGATCATCTGGGGGGGGCACTGAAGCTTTCTTT. This codes for CASGSSGGGTEAFF.